This TCR beta chain is drawn from a study of cytomegalovirus exposure and HLA in healthy donors. PCR involved 60 Vbeta and 13 Jbeta primers. The table came from immunoSEQ multiplex PCR; TCRdb's copy has only in-frame clones and leaves some out. In the table there are under 200,000 clones, roughly 85% of which are singletons. This CDR3 region has 16 residues. Losses at the gene ends were 5 bases for V and 3 bases for J; bases not matched to a gene: 10. Germline V gene lookup returns CDR1 SEHNR and CDR2 FQNEAQ (reference sequence). Sequenced sample: PBMCs. This chain connects TRBV7-9 to TRBJ1-3; 7 bases are shared with TRBD1. The sequence was obtained from a woman aged 40 to 50 in good health and CMV-seronegative. CDR3 coding DNA: TGTGCCAGCAGCGCCGCCGGAGGACAGGTTGGAAACACCATATATTTT. Protein sequence: CASSAAGGQVGNTIYF.